A selection of T cell receptor beta chains follows, all from one sample in a study of lymphopenia after photon versus proton radiotherapy. Sequencing was performed with immunoSEQ multiplex PCR; in TCRdb, only in-frame clones are kept and a portion is missing. In the table there are roughly 25,000 clones, around 85% of which are singletons. The sample was peripheral blood, taken from a patient treated with photon-based radiotherapy. Source of these receptors: a man younger than 40 with gastric cancer. Each CDR3 is given with its conserved first and last residue. Fields, in order: D gene, V gene, clone size, J gene, CDR3 protein, CDR3 DNA. D genes are given only for firm matches. Not all rows give a size; the values are once, few, many and, for expanded clones, a class.

d_gene: -; v_gene: TRBV9; abundance: few; j_gene: TRBJ2-7; CDR3aa: CASSSPIEQYF; CDR3nt: TGTGCCAGCAGCTCCCCTATAGAGCAGTACTTC
d_gene: TRBD1; v_gene: TRBV19; abundance: -; j_gene: TRBJ2-7; CDR3aa: CASSFRGQDEQYF; CDR3nt: TGTGCCAGTAGTTTCAGGGGGCAGGACGAGCAGTACTTC
d_gene: -; v_gene: TRBV11-2; abundance: -; j_gene: TRBJ2-7; CDR3aa: CASSLNRDYEQYF; CDR3nt: TGTGCCAGCAGCTTAAACAGGGACTACGAGCAGTACTTC
d_gene: -; v_gene: TRBV4-1; abundance: -; j_gene: TRBJ2-5; CDR3aa: CASSQTTGLGTQYF; CDR3nt: TGCGCCAGCAGCCAAACTACAGGGCTCGGGACCCAGTACTTC
d_gene: TRBD2; v_gene: TRBV29-1; abundance: -; j_gene: TRBJ2-1; CDR3aa: CSVEDSVGGDYNEQFF; CDR3nt: TGCAGCGTTGAAGATTCGGTGGGGGGGGATTACAATGAGCAGTTCTTC
d_gene: -; v_gene: TRBV5-6; abundance: -; j_gene: TRBJ1-1; CDR3aa: CASSLGITGNTEAFF; CDR3nt: TGTGCCAGCAGCTTAGGGATCACAGGGAACACTGAAGCTTTCTTT
d_gene: -; v_gene: TRBV5-1; abundance: -; j_gene: TRBJ2-5; CDR3aa: CASSFEEQETQYF; CDR3nt: TGCGCCAGCAGCTTCGAGGAACAAGAGACCCAGTACTTC
d_gene: -; v_gene: TRBV2; abundance: -; j_gene: TRBJ2-5; CDR3aa: CASSGAMQETQYF; CDR3nt: TGTGCCAGCAGTGGGGCTATGCAAGAGACCCAGTACTTC
d_gene: TRBD1; v_gene: TRBV9; abundance: -; j_gene: TRBJ2-3; CDR3aa: CASSVAGTGMADTQYF; CDR3nt: TGTGCCAGCAGCGTAGCCGGGACAGGAATGGCAGATACGCAGTATTTT
d_gene: TRBD2; v_gene: TRBV7-9; abundance: -; j_gene: TRBJ2-3; CDR3aa: CASSPGLAATGTDTQYF; CDR3nt: TGTGCCAGCAGCCCGGGACTAGCGGCCACCGGCACAGATACGCAGTATTTT
d_gene: -; v_gene: TRBV11-1; abundance: once; j_gene: TRBJ2-5; CDR3aa: CASSYQFGETQYF; CDR3nt: TGTGCCAGCAGCTACCAGTTTGGGGAGACCCAGTACTTC
d_gene: -; v_gene: TRBV11-2; abundance: -; j_gene: TRBJ1-2; CDR3aa: CASSWGTGLNGYTF; CDR3nt: TGTGCCAGCAGCTGGGGTACAGGGTTGAATGGCTACACCTTC
d_gene: -; v_gene: TRBV6-5; abundance: -; j_gene: TRBJ1-4; CDR3aa: CASSGGRTNEKLFF; CDR3nt: TGTGCCAGCAGTGGGGGACGGACTAATGAAAAACTGTTTTTT
d_gene: -; v_gene: TRBV11-2; abundance: -; j_gene: TRBJ2-7; CDR3aa: CASSLYSYEQYF; CDR3nt: TGTGCCAGCAGCCTTTACTCCTACGAGCAGTACTTC
d_gene: -; v_gene: TRBV4-1; abundance: -; j_gene: TRBJ1-2; CDR3aa: CASSQDLRRGDGYTF; CDR3nt: TGCGCCAGCAGCCAAGATCTCCGGCGGGGCGATGGCTACACCTTC
d_gene: -; v_gene: TRBV13; abundance: -; j_gene: TRBJ1-1; CDR3aa: CASSLRGDTEAFF; CDR3nt: TGTGCCAGCAGCTTAAGGGGAGACACTGAAGCTTTCTTT
d_gene: -; v_gene: TRBV6-5; abundance: -; j_gene: TRBJ2-3; CDR3aa: CASSYSPGANTDTQYF; CDR3nt: TGTGCCAGCAGTTACTCTCCCGGGGCCAACACAGATACGCAGTATTTT
d_gene: TRBD2; v_gene: TRBV4-2; abundance: -; j_gene: TRBJ2-2; CDR3aa: CASRDGHQGLANTGELFF; CDR3nt: TGTGCCAGCAGGGACGGGCATCAGGGACTAGCGAACACCGGGGAGCTGTTTTTT
d_gene: -; v_gene: TRBV5-4; abundance: -; j_gene: TRBJ1-2; CDR3aa: CASSLGDANYGYTF; CDR3nt: TGTGCCAGCAGCTTGGGGGACGCCAACTATGGCTACACCTTC
d_gene: -; v_gene: TRBV11-2; abundance: once; j_gene: TRBJ2-7; CDR3aa: CASSSGSYYEQYF; CDR3nt: TGTGCCAGCAGCTCCGGGTCTTACTACGAGCAGTACTTC
d_gene: TRBD1; v_gene: TRBV18; abundance: -; j_gene: TRBJ2-1; CDR3aa: CASSNKVPGQGDVEQFF; CDR3nt: TGTGCCAGCTCAAATAAGGTTCCGGGACAGGGGGATGTTGAGCAGTTCTTC
d_gene: -; v_gene: TRBV7-2; abundance: -; j_gene: TRBJ1-2; CDR3aa: CASSQTPQAGYTF; CDR3nt: TGTGCCAGCAGCCAGACACCCCAGGCGGGCTACACCTTC
d_gene: -; v_gene: TRBV6-5; abundance: -; j_gene: TRBJ1-1; CDR3aa: CASSYSRLDGNTEAFF; CDR3nt: TGTGCCAGCAGTTACTCTCGGTTGGACGGGAACACTGAAGCTTTCTTT
d_gene: -; v_gene: TRBV29-1; abundance: -; j_gene: TRBJ1-6; CDR3aa: CSVVVGNSPLHF; CDR3nt: TGCAGCGTTGTCGTGGGTAATTCACCCCTCCACTTT
d_gene: -; v_gene: TRBV7-3; abundance: once; j_gene: TRBJ2-3; CDR3aa: CASAKQTSTDTQYF; CDR3nt: TGTGCCAGCGCCAAACAAACTAGCACAGATACGCAGTATTTT